This T cell receptor (beta chain) was documented in a study of T cells after yellow fever vaccination (dated by TCRdb to about 2019). Broadly, across the study: The SMART-Seq v4 Ultra Low Input RNA kit was used to prepare libraries from fractions with low cell numbers. Two healthy male donors made up the cohort, one aged 18 to 30 years and the other aged 30 to 39 years. Blood was drawn at multiple timepoints before and after primary and secondary immunization, with bulk PBMC replicates and cell subsets isolated. Bulk TCR alpha and beta repertoires were sequenced longitudinally to track T-cell clones before and after primary and booster YFV17D yellow fever vaccination. Beyond this particular receptor, the publication reports: Compared with the primary T-cell response, the secondary T-cell response was weaker but faster, peaking on day 5 rather than day 15. Because the study included only a couple of donors, the extent to which the findings can be generalized is limited. Because abundant contaminating clonotypes from the bulk population could be contained in FACS-sorted repertoires, computational filtering was required. A small fraction of clonotypes appeared in both the CD4 and CD8 compartments, likely as a result of convergent recombination. Most clones expanded after primary vaccination (about 96% of CD4 and roughly 90% of CD8) were re-detected after the booster, suggesting that broad memory maintenance occurred.

TCR cDNA was synthesized by 5'RACE template switching, which introduced a universal primer site and unique molecular identifiers. Priming of cDNA synthesis was performed from both the TCR alpha and TCR beta constant segments. Library amplification involved two PCR steps, and the second step added sample barcodes and sequencing adapters. Sequencing of libraries was performed on Illumina HiSeq 2500 (2x100 bp) or NovaSeq (2x150 bp). The authors' analysis ran thus. Reads were demultiplexed and collapsed into UMI consensus sequences with MIGEC, and V(D)J alignment was performed with MiXCR. Vaccine-responding clonotypes were defined with edgeR using replicate PBMC samples, requiring FDR below 0.01 and a log2 fold change above 5 up to day 15. CD4 or CD8 identity was assigned to each bulk clonotype according to whether the clonotype was present at higher abundance in the sequenced CD4 repertoire or the sequenced CD8 repertoire. TCRdb applied fastp at Q25 and MiXCR to the public reads, then kept only in-frame beta chains. CDR3 protein sequences are deduplicated, and each keeps its most common genes and DNA. V and J calls and clone size were set by TCRdb, not the authors. In this sample the table shows hundreds of thousands of distinct CDR3 sequences, over 9% of which occur a single time. 14% to 15% of the sample is taken by the ten largest.

The meaning of the sample's treatment or condition label: live attenuated yellow fever vaccine strain. At each blood-draw timepoint, two biological replicates of bulk PBMCs were collected. A standard Ficoll-Paque protocol was used to isolate PBMCs from peripheral blood. TriZol was used to extract RNA from bulk PBMCs, from CD4 and CD8 fractions, and from dextramer-positive and dextramer-negative fractions. Including cysteine and phenylalanine, the CDR3 has 14 amino acids. The sequence is cut down to CDR3 DNA, 42 bases in frame from base 1. V is shortened by 1 base, J by 0 bases, and the region joining them spans 7 bases. The germline V gene specifies SGHTA as CDR1 and FQGNSA as CDR2. In the case of this clonotype: The specificity of this receptor is unknown. No much larger clone is present one base from it, and per-base qualities are unavailable.

This chain is built from TRBV7-2 and TRBJ2-7; no D gene call is confident. The TCR originated in a man aged 25 to 45 who received the YFV17D yellow fever vaccine. The specimen comprised PBMCs, sampled on the day of the yellow fever booster vaccination. CDR3 region: CASSLGSYSYEQYF. The sequenced DNA: TGTGCCAGCAGCTTAGGTTCGTACTCCTACGAGCAGTACTTC.